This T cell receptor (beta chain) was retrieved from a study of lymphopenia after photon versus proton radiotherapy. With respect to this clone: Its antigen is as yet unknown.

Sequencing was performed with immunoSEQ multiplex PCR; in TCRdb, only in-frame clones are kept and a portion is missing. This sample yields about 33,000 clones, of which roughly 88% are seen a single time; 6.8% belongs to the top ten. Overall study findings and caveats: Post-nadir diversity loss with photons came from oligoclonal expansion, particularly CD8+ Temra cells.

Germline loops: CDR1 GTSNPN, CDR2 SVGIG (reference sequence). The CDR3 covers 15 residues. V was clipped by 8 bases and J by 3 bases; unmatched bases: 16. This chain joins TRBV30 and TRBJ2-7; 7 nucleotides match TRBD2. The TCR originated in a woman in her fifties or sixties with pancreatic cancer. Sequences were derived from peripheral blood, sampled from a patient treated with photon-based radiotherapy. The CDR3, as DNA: TGTGCCAGTAGTATAGCTCGCGAGCGGGGCTACGAGCAGTACTTC. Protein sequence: CASSIARERGYEQYF.